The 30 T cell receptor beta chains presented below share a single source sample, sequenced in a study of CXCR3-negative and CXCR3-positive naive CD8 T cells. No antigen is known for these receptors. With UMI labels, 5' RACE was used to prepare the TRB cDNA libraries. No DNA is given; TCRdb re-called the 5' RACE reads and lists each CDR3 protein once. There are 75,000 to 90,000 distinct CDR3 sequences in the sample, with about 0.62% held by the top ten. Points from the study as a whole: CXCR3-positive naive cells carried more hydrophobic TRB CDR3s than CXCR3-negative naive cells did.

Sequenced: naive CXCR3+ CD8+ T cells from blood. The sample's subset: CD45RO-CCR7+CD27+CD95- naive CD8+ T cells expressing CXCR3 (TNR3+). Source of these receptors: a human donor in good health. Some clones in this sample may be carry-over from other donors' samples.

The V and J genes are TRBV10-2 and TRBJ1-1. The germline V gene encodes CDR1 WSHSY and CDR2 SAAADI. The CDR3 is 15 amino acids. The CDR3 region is CASSESKGVNTEAFF.

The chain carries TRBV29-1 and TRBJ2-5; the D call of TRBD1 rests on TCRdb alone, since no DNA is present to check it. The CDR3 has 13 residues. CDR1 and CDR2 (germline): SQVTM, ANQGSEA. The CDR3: CSVVSRDQETQYF.

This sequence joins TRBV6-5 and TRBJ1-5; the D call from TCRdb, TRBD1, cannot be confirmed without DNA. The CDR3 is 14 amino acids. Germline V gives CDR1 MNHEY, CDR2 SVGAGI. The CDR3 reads CASRPYRTAEPQHF.

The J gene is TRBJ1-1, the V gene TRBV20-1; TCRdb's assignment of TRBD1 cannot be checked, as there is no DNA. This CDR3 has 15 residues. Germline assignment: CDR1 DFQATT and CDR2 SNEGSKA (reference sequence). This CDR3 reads CSARNSDRTNTEAFF.

The CDR3 reads CSAKGGGATEAFF. The chain links TRBV20-1 to TRBJ1-1; there is no DNA to check the TCRdb D call of TRBD1. CDR3 length: 13 residues. Germline V CDR1 and CDR2: DFQATT, SNEGSKA (reference sequence).

Here the CDR3 reads CASSKPLTGRSNTGELFF. The chain couples TRBV21-1 to TRBJ2-2. TRBV21-1 is labeled a pseudogene. The CDR3 loop spans 18 amino acids.

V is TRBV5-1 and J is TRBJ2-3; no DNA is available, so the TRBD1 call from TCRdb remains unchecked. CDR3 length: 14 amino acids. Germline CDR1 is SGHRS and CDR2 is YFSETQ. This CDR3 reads CASGTGTGTDTQYF.

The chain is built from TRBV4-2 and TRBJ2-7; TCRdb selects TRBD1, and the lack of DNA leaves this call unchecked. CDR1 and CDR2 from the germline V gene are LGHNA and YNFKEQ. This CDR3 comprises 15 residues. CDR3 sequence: CASSPRLSGDYEQYF.

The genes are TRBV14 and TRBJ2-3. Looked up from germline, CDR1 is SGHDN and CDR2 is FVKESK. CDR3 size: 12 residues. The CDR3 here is CASSQASFTQYF.

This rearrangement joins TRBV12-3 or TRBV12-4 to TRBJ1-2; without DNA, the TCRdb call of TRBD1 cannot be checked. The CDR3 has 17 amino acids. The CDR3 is CASSLSRQGAGNYGYTF.

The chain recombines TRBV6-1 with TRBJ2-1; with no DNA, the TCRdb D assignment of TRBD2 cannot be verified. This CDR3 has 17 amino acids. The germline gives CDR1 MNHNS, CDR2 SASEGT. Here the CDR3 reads CASTAPGGGMWYNEQFF.

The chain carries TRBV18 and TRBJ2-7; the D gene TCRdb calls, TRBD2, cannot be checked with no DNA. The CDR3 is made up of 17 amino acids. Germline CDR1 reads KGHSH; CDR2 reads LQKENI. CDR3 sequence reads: CASSPGLAGEEGYEQYF.

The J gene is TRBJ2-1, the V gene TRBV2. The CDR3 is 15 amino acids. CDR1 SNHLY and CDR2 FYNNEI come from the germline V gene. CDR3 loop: CASSGMQFSYNEQFF.

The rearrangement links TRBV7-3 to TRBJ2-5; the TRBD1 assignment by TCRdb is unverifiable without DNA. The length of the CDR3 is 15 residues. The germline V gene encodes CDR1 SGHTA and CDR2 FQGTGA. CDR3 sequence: CASSLFAGAQETQYF.

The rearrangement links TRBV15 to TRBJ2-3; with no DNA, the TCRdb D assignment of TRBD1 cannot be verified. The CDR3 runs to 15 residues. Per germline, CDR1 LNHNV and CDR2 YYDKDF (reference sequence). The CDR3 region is CATSTEAPRTDTQYF.

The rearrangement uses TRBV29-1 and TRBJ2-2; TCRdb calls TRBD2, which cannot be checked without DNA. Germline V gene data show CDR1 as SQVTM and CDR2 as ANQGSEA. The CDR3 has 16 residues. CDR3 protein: CSGTGTSGSGAGELFF.

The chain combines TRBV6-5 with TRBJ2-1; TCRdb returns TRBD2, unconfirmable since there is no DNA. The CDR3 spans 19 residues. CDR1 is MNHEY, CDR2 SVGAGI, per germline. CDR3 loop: CASSSPSGTSGRNYNEQFF.

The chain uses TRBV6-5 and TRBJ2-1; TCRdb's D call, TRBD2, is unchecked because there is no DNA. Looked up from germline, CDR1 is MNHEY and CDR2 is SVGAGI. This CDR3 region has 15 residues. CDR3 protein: CASSAGTSGYNEQFF.

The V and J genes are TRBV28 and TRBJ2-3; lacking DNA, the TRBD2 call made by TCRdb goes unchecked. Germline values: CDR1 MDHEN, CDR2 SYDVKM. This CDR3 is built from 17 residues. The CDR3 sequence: CASSLISSRDFTDTQYF.

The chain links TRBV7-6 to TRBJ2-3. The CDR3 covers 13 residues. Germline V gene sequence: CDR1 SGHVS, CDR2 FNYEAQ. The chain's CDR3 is CASSLAPGDTQYF.

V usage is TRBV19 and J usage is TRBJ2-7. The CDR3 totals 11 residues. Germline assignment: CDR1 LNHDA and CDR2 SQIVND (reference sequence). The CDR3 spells CASSQDYEQYF.

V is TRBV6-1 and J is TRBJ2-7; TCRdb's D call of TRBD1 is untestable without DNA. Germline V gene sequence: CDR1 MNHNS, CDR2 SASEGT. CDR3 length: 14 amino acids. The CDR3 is CASSFGQGGDEQYF.

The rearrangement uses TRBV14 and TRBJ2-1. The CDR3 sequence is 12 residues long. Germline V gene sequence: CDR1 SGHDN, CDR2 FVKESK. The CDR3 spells CASSQDWGEEFF.

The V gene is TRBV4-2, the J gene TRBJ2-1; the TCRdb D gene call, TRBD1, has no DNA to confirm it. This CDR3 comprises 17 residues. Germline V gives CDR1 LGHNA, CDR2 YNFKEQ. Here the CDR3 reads CASSQDTGTGLYNEQFF.

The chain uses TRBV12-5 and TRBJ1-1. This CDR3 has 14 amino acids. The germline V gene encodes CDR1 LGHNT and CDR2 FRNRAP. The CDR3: CASGLWQPSTEAFF.

The CDR3 sequence: CASSVALQGNEQFF. The chain is built from TRBV9 and TRBJ2-1; TCRdb calls TRBD1, which cannot be checked without DNA. The CDR3 is 14 residues long. Germline V gene lookup returns CDR1 SGDLS and CDR2 YYNGEE.

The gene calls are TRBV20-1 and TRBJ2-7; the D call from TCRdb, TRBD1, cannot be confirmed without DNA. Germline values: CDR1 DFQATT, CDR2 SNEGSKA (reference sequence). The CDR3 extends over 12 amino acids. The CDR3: CSASIGGYEQYF.

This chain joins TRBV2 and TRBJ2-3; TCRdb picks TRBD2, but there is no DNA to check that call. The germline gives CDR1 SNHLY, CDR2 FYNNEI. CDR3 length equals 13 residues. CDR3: CASGRASADTQYF.

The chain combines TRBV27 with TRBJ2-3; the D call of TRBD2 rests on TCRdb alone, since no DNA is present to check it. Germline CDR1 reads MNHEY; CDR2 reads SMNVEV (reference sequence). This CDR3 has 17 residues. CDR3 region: CASSLFGSGSTPDAQYF.

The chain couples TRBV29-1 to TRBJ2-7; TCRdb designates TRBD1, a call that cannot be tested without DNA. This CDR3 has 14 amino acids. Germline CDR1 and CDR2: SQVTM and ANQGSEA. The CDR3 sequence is CSVVYRTTSYEQYF.